The 31 T cell receptor beta chains below were found in one sample sequenced in a study of T cells in Graves' hyperthyroidism and ophthalmopathy. RNA transcripts gave rise to amplified TCR beta CDR3 regions. TCR CDR3 regions were first amplified by RT-PCR with HTBI primers. TCRdb ran MiXCR on the multiplex PCR reads and lists one entry per CDR3 protein. The table shows hundreds of thousands of distinct CDR3 sequences, with approximately 24% occurring only once. Material: blood. These receptors came from a young woman with Graves' ophthalmopathy.

This rearrangement joins TRBV27 to TRBJ1-4; D may be TRBD1 (5 bases). Trimming stripped 0 bases from V and 0 bases from J, with 11 bases between. Per germline, CDR1 MNHEY and CDR2 SMNVEV (reference sequence). This CDR3 contains 17 residues. The CDR3 nucleotides are TGTGCCAGCAGTTTATCGATTGTAGGGGCAACTAATGAAAAACTGTTTTTT. Translating gives CASSLSIVGATNEKLFF.

This clonotype was counted at least ten times. The chain uses TRBV19 and TRBJ1-1; TRBD1 aligns across 7 bases. V shed 7 bases, J shed 4 bases, and the junction held 9 bases outside the gene matches. This CDR3 has 14 residues. Looked up from germline, CDR1 is LNHDA and CDR2 is SQIVND (reference sequence). CDR3 residues: CASNIDRAGTEAFF. The DNA of the CDR3 is TGTGCCAGTAACATTGACAGGGCGGGCACTGAAGCTTTCTTT.

This rearrangement joins TRBV7-8 to TRBJ2-5; TRBD1 agrees at 7 bases. The trim removed 5 bases at V and 4 bases at J, leaving 7 bases unmatched. This CDR3 has 14 amino acids. Germline values: CDR1 SGHVS, CDR2 FQNEAQ. The CDR3 region is CASSPGQARETQYF. CDR3 DNA sequence: TGTGCCAGCAGCCCCGGACAGGCGCGAGAGACCCAGTACTTC.

The chain has TRBV6-1 and TRBJ2-6; D ambiguous. The V gene's germline CDR1 is MNHNS and CDR2 SASEGT. The CDR3 totals 14 residues. The ends were cut back, 6 bases at V and 4 bases at J, with 10 bases in the middle. In DNA, the CDR3 is TGTGCCAGCAGGGCATTCGCAGGGGCCAACGTCCTGACTTTC. Protein sequence: CASRAFAGANVLTF.

This clonotype was detected ten times or more. V gene TRBV12-3 or TRBV12-4 combines with J gene TRBJ2-2; D not certain. V lost 6 bases and J 6 bases, leaving 8 bases between the germline ends. The CDR3 is 12 amino acids. The CDR3 nucleotides are TGTGCCAGCAGGCAATGGCCCGGGGAGCTGTTTTTT. It translates to CASRQWPGELFF.

This clonotype was counted a few times. The J gene is TRBJ1-1, the V gene TRBV4-1; D not resolved. V lost 2 bases to trimming and J lost 5 bases, with 18 bases between them. This CDR3 has 16 residues. Germline lookup yields CDR1 MGHRA and CDR2 YSYEKL. The CDR3 sequence: CASSQLPGPGSTEAFF. CDR3 in DNA: TGCGCCAGCAGCCAACTCCCTGGACCTGGGAGTACTGAAGCTTTCTTT.

This clonotype was counted ten times or more. This CDR3 reads CASSQGRINNQPQHF. CDR3 nucleotide sequence: TGTGCCAGCAGTCAGGGACGGATTAACAATCAGCCCCAGCATTTT. The chain employs TRBV6-2 or TRBV6-3 and TRBJ1-5, with D perhaps matching TRBD1 (5 bases). Germline V gives CDR1 MNHEY, CDR2 SVGEGT. The length of the CDR3 is 15 residues. The ends were cut back, 5 bases at V and 3 bases at J, with 14 bases in the middle.

This clonotype was observed at least ten times. The V gene is TRBV7-8, the J gene TRBJ1-6; D ambiguous. V lost 2 bases and J 4 bases, leaving 6 bases between the germline ends. This CDR3 has 14 amino acids. Germline V lookup: CDR1 SGHVS, CDR2 FQNEAQ. Written as DNA, the CDR3 is TGTGCCAGCAGCTTAAATCCTTATAATTCACCCCTCCACTTT. Protein: CASSLNPYNSPLHF.

This clonotype has at least ten counts. The rearrangement uses TRBV12-3 or TRBV12-4 and TRBJ2-7; 11 bases are a match to TRBD2. This CDR3 is built from 15 residues. The V and J ends lost 6 bases and 2 bases, in that order; junction bases with no gene match: 6. For the CDR3, the DNA is TGTGCCAGCAGCCCGGGACTAGCGGTAACCTACGAGCAGTACTTC. Amino acid sequence: CASSPGLAVTYEQYF.

This clonotype was counted only a few times. The V gene is TRBV6-1, the J gene TRBJ1-5, with a tentative D call TRBD1 (5 bases). The CDR3 sequence is 15 residues long. Germline V gene lookup returns CDR1 MNHNS and CDR2 SASEGT. V lost 7 bases and J lost 11, with 24 bases in between. The CDR3 nucleotides read TGTGCCAGCACCGGGGGTGGGTGGGGTGGATCAGCCCAGCATTTT. It encodes CASTGGGWGGSAQHF.

The gene calls are TRBV7-6 and TRBJ2-2, with 7 positions matching TRBD1. Trimming removed 5 bases from V and 5 bases from J; junction bases left unmatched: 8. In germline, CDR1 is SGHVS, CDR2 FNYEAQ. The CDR3 is made up of 15 amino acids. The CDR3: CASSPPGQYTGELFF. The CDR3 bases are TGTGCCAGCAGCCCTCCGGGACAGTATACCGGGGAGCTGTTTTTT.

This clonotype was seen more than once but under ten times. The chain joins TRBV11-2 to TRBJ2-7, with 13 nucleotides matching TRBD2. CDR3 length: 16 amino acids. Per the germline V gene, CDR1 is SGHAT and CDR2 is FQNNGV. V shed 5 bases and J 4 bases; nucleotides not matched to a gene: 8. Here the CDR3 reads CASSPGLAGVPYEQYF. The CDR3 DNA sequence: TGTGCCAGCAGCCCCGGACTAGCGGGGGTACCATACGAGCAGTACTTC.

This rearrangement joins TRBV6-1 to TRBJ2-2; 10 bases line up with TRBD1. With V trimmed by 6 bases and J by 3 bases, 4 bases remained unmatched. This CDR3 spans 15 amino acids. Germline loops: CDR1 MNHNS, CDR2 SASEGT. The CDR3 reads CASSSGQGYTGELFF. Here the CDR3 DNA reads TGTGCCAGCAGCTCGGGACAGGGGTACACCGGGGAGCTGTTTTTT.

This clonotype was seen repeatedly, ten times or more. The chain has TRBV29-1 and TRBJ1-1, with a possible D match to TRBD1 (6 bases). V was pared by 6 bases and J by 1 base, with 12 bases between. The CDR3 loop spans 13 amino acids. Germline CDR1 SQVTM, CDR2 ANQGSEA. Here the CDR3 DNA reads TGCAGCGTCAGGACAGCGCAGAACACTGAAGCTTTCTTT. It codes for CSVRTAQNTEAFF.

Ten or more counts support this clonotype. V and J are TRBV7-2 and TRBJ1-1; D not certain. The CDR3 spans 13 residues. Germline V CDR1 and CDR2: SGHTA, FQGNSA. V lost 2 bases and J 4 bases, leaving 8 bases between the germline ends. The CDR3 nucleotides read TGTGCCAGCAGCTTAATCCGAGCCACTGAAGCTTTCTTT. Its protein product is CASSLIRATEAFF. Supplemented by reference TRBV7-2 and TRBJ1-1, the full variable domain reads GAGVSQSPSNKVTEKGKDVELRCDPISGHTALYWYRQSLGQGLEFLIYFQGNSAPDKSGLPSDRFSAERTGGSVSTLTIQRTQQEDSAVYLCASSLIRATEAFFGQGTRLTVV.

The chain combines TRBV6-1 with TRBJ2-2; 7 bases are a match to TRBD1. Per the germline V gene, CDR1 is MNHNS and CDR2 is SASEGT. J lost 8 bases, V lost 4 bases, and 10 bases had no gene match. This CDR3 has 15 amino acids. DNA for the CDR3: TGTGCCAGCAGTGTAGGGGGCCTCGGCGTAGGGGAGCTGTTTTTT. Translated, it gives CASSVGGLGVGELFF.

The CDR3 here is CASSYRQRSYEQYF. The CDR3 DNA reads TGTGCCAGCAGTTATAGGCAGCGCTCCTACGAGCAGTACTTC. The chain employs TRBV6-5 and TRBJ2-7; D is undetermined. The CDR3 extends over 14 amino acids. CDR1 MNHEY and CDR2 SVGAGI come from the germline V gene. V lost 3 bases and J lost 0, with 9 bases in between.

The chain has TRBV7-3 and TRBJ1-2; D not certain. CDR3 length: 12 residues. Trimming left V 5 bases short and J 8 bases short, with 12 bases between. Germline CDR1 and CDR2: SGHTA and FQGTGA. CDR3 loop: CASSGAGGGYTF. The CDR3 region has the DNA TGTGCCAGCAGCGGAGCCGGAGGGGGCTACACCTTC.

This clonotype was detected only once. The chain links TRBV30 to TRBJ1-1; possible D gene TRBD1, 6 bases. V lost 6 bases to trimming and J lost 4 bases, with 15 bases between them. Per germline, CDR1 GTSNPN and CDR2 SVGIG (reference sequence). CDR3 length: 13 residues. The CDR3 sequence is CACWVGAVTEAFF. The CDR3 nucleotides read TGTGCCTGTTGGGTGGGGGCGGTCACTGAAGCTTTCTTT.

The chain combines TRBV20-1 with TRBJ2-5; D not certain. This CDR3 contains 13 residues. V shed 1 base and J shed 5 bases, with 11 bases lying between them. Germline CDR1 and CDR2: DFQATT and SNEGSKA (reference sequence). The CDR3 protein is CSARGLGRETQYF. Written as DNA, the CDR3 is TGCAGTGCTAGAGGTTTGGGTCGGGAGACCCAGTACTTC.

The chain joins TRBV20-1 to TRBJ2-7, with TRBD2 as a possible D gene (5 bases). CDR3 length: 12 amino acids. V lost 3 bases, J lost 6 bases, and 12 bases lay in between. CDR1 and CDR2 from the germline V gene are DFQATT and SNEGSKA (reference sequence). CDR3 loop: CSASLVRGEQYF. CDR3 nucleotide sequence: TGCAGTGCTAGCCTGGTACGGGGCGAGCAGTACTTC.

This clonotype was counted ten times or more. This chain uses TRBV6-2 or TRBV6-3 with TRBJ2-7; D is uncertain. Germline-derived CDR1 and CDR2 are MNHEY and SVGEGT. The ends were cut back, 6 bases at V and 1 base at J, with 13 bases in the middle. The CDR3 runs 14 residues. The CDR3 nucleotides are TGTGCCAGCAGCCTTCCTTCTTGGTCCTACGAGCAGTACTTC. This gives the protein CASSLPSWSYEQYF.

The rearrangement joins TRBV6-1 to TRBJ2-7; 15 nucleotides align to TRBD2. This CDR3 is built from 16 residues. Germline V gene data show CDR1 as MNHNS and CDR2 as SASEGT. Trimming took 4 bases from V and 5 from J; bases not matched to a gene: 6. CDR3 nucleotides: TGTGCCAGCAGTGGTGGACTAGCGGGGGGGCCCCACGAGCAGTACTTC. Its translation: CASSGGLAGGPHEQYF.

The sample holds many counts of this clonotype. This chain uses TRBV6-1 with TRBJ1-5; no clear D gene. Germline lookup yields CDR1 MNHNS and CDR2 SASEGT. The CDR3 consists of 11 residues. The germline V and J ends were trimmed by 6 bases and 4 bases, with 4 bases remaining between them. In DNA, the CDR3 is TGTGCCAGCAGCGAGAATCAGCCCCAGCATTTT. Translation gives CASSENQPQHF.

This clonotype has ten or more counts. The chain employs TRBV2 and TRBJ1-5, with 9 bases matching TRBD1. The CDR3 is 14 residues long. Germline values: CDR1 SNHLY, CDR2 FYNNEI. V shed 7 bases and J 5 bases; nucleotides not matched to a gene: 6. The CDR3 spells CASKRTGDDQPQHF. In DNA form, the CDR3 reads TGTGCCAGCAAAAGGACAGGGGACGATCAGCCCCAGCATTTT.

The chain joins TRBV7-6 to TRBJ1-1; TRBD1 matches at 11 bases. CDR1 SGHVS and CDR2 FNYEAQ come from the germline V gene. The CDR3 extends over 15 amino acids. V lost 5 bases to trimming and J lost 4 bases; unmatched junction nucleotides: 6. The chain's CDR3 is CASSDRTGGITEAFF. The CDR3 DNA reads TGTGCCAGCAGCGATAGGACAGGGGGCATCACTGAAGCTTTCTTT. Combining the CDR3 with reference TRBV7-6 and TRBJ1-1 gives the whole variable domain GAGVSQSPRYKVTKRGQDVALRCDPISGHVSLYWYRQALGQGPEFLTYFNYEAQQDKSGLPNDRFSAERPEGSISTLTIQRTEQRDSAMYRCASSDRTGGITEAFFGQGTRLTVV.

This clonotype has ten or more counts. The genes are TRBV6-1 and TRBJ2-7; 10 nucleotides agree with TRBD1. Germline values: CDR1 MNHNS, CDR2 SASEGT. After removal of 4 bases from V and 3 bases from J, the junction contained 0 bases not matched to a gene. The CDR3 covers 13 residues. Written as DNA, the CDR3 is TGTGCCAGCAGTGGGACAGGGGGCTACGAGCAGTACTTC. This translates into CASSGTGGYEQYF.

V gene TRBV30 combines with J gene TRBJ1-5; 7 bases are shared with TRBD1. This CDR3 has 15 amino acids. Germline-derived CDR1 and CDR2 are GTSNPN and SVGIG (reference sequence). With 0 bases clipped from V and 6 bases from J, the junction kept 8 bases outside the gene matches. CDR3 region: CAWSVGAGGSQPQHF. DNA of the CDR3: TGTGCCTGGAGTGTTGGGGCAGGGGGGTCTCAGCCCCAGCATTTT.

The chain uses TRBV6-1 and TRBJ1-2; TRBD1 agrees at 12 bases. The CDR3 loop spans 14 amino acids. Germline V gene lookup returns CDR1 MNHNS and CDR2 SASEGT. The ends lost 7 bases at V and 6 bases at J; junction bases unmatched: 6. CDR3 sequence reads: CASNQGQGANGYTF. Written as DNA, the CDR3 is TGTGCCAGCAACCAGGGACAGGGGGCAAATGGCTACACCTTC.

This clonotype was detected many times. The chain joins TRBV6-5 to TRBJ1-2, with D possibly TRBD1 on 5 matching bases. Trimming shortened V by 3 bases and J by 8 bases, and 16 bases separated the two germline ends. In germline, CDR1 is MNHEY, CDR2 SVGAGI. The CDR3 length is 14 residues. CDR3 residues: CASSYLTGADGYTF. For the CDR3, the DNA is TGTGCCAGCAGTTATCTTACTGGGGCAGACGGCTACACCTTC.

This clonotype has a count of ten or more. The V and J genes are TRBV4-1 and TRBJ2-7; D may match TRBD1 or TRBD2 (6 bases each). Germline CDR1 and CDR2: MGHRA and YSYEKL. The V end lost 5 bases, the J end lost 2 bases, and 16 bases lay between the germline ends. This CDR3 contains 15 residues. The CDR3 spells CASSATLGGPYEQYF. In DNA form, the CDR3 reads TGCGCCAGCAGCGCAACGCTCGGGGGCCCCTACGAGCAGTACTTC.